This TCR beta chain emerged from a study of T cell responses to AZD1222 COVID-19 vaccine. Clones were read by immunoSEQ multiplex PCR, and TCRdb kept only the in-frame ones, dropping some. The sample contains around 120,000 clones, approximately 83% of which appear only once. The CDR3 runs to 14 residues. V was trimmed by 2 bases and J by 4 bases, leaving 12 bases between them. Germline CDR1 and CDR2: SGDLS and YYNGEE. Sequencing was performed on peripheral blood, taken on day 0 of AZD1222 vaccination. The chain joins TRBV9 to TRBJ1-1; D remains unclear. The TCR was taken from an adult in good health. For the CDR3, the DNA is TGTGCCAGCAGCGTCCTAGATATGAGCACTGAAGCTTTCTTT. Its protein product is CASSVLDMSTEAFF. The full variable domain, in which reference TRBV9 and TRBJ1-1 provide the parts outside the CDR3, is DSGVTQTPKHLITATGQRVTLRCSPRSGDLSVYWYQQSLDQGLQFLIQYYNGEERAKGNILERFSAQQFPDLHSELNLSSLELGDSALYFCASSVLDMSTEAFFGQGTRLTVV.